This TCR beta chain was sequenced for a study of T cell responses to AZD1222 COVID-19 vaccine (dated by TCRdb to the early 2020s). Describing the broader study: TCR sequencing was performed for 233 trial participants, of whom about 200 were given two doses of AZD1222 and approximately 25 were given two doses of MenACWY control vaccine. Trial participants were enrolled by age into 18-55, 56-69 and 70-plus year subgroups, with about 150, 27 and 61 TCR-sequenced participants respectively. Overall results and qualifications from the work: Conclusions about previously exposed vaccinees are limited because only six or seven AZD1222 recipients were SARS-CoV-2 seropositive at baseline. The 56-69-year group was small, and its depth increase did not reach significance, likely because of low power. After two AZD1222 doses, both the breadth and the depth of spike-specific TCRs were significantly higher than at day 0 and than in MenACWY recipients. Most participants were white British and females outnumbered males, and the authors suggested that clonal diversity may have been underestimated. Because no day 14 peak-response samples were available, repertoires were characterized only after the peak T cell response. Reportedly, close to half of the unique spike-specific TCRs recognized epitopes lying outside the regions that are mutated in the B.1.351 and B.1.1.7 variants. Vaccine-associated CD4 TCRs spanned the whole spike protein, with dominant responses in regions 160-218 and 743-854.

The sample's time point label is to be understood as: about 28 days (+/-7) after the second vaccine dose. AZD1222 recipients given second doses at about 4 weeks or at about 12 weeks were pooled, since spike-specific TCR depth and breadth were not found to differ between the two schedules. Vaccinee samples came from UK trials COV001 and COV002, including a single-blind randomized controlled phase 2/3 trial of AZD1222 (ChAdOx1 nCoV-19) in healthy adults. For TCRbeta chain sequencing, PBMC samples were collected from trial participants at day 0 and at day 28 after the second dose. The CDR3 regions of human TCRbeta chains were subjected to immunosequencing. Per the authors' processing: Repertoire TCRs were matched against a reference library of SARS-CoV-2-specific TCRs generated with the MIRA antigen-specificity platform. Breadth meant the fraction of unique TCRs that were SARS-CoV-2-associated, whereas depth meant the fraction of total T cells that were SARS-CoV-2-associated. Each spike-specific TCR was assigned to its reactive spike region and to a CD4 or CD8 class using the MIRA data. Log10-transformed breadth and depth values were compared by one-way ANOVA with Sidak's multiple comparisons tests. TCRdb mirrors the immuneACCESS table, restricted to in-frame sequences. Some clones are absent from its copies; in checked studies, under half trace to an unresolved V gene, and the reason for the others is unknown. V and J calls and clone size come straight from that table; D and trimming were deduced from the DNA. This sample gives about 140,000 clones in total; roughly nine tenths of them show up just once. The biggest ten clones account for 3.5% to 4.5% of the sample.

V and J lose 7 bases and 2 bases, and a span of 9 bases separates them. The CDR3, from cysteine to phenylalanine, totals 13 residues. Just the 39-base CDR3 DNA is kept, in frame starting at base 1. Via the germline V gene, CDR1 is SQVTM and CDR2 ANQGSEA. Remarks on this clone: This clone's antigen is unknown. No much larger clone exists at a distance of one base, and base qualities are not known.

The source material was peripheral blood, sampled 28 days after the second AZD1222 dose. The rearranged chain carries TRBV29-1 and TRBJ2-6; no D segment can be confidently identified. The TCR sequence derives from an adult who received the AZD1222 COVID-19 vaccine. The CDR3 region: CSATPTGANVLTF. DNA sequence: TGCAGCGCTACTCCAACTGGGGCCAACGTCCTGACTTTC. The CDR3, completed at both ends by the reference TRBV29-1 and TRBJ2-6 genes, gives the full variable domain SAVISQKPSRDICQRGTSLTIQCQVDSQVTMMFWYRQQPGQSLTLIATANQGSEATYESGFVIDKFPISRPNLTFSTLTVSNMSPEDSSIYLCSATPTGANVLTFGAGSRLTVL.